This entry concerns a single TCR beta chain. No antigen is known for it. Assay: immunoSEQ multiplex PCR; the TCRdb copy retains only in-frame clones and omits some. The table lists 150,000 to 200,000 clones, 88% of them singletons. The entry originates in a study of radiation and T cells in renal cell carcinoma. Overall study findings and caveats: Pretreatment tumor biopsies were lacking, so baseline clonotypes are unknown.

Looked up from germline, CDR1 is SGHTA and CDR2 is FQGNSA. The V end lost 2 bases, the J end lost 0 bases, and 9 bases lay between the germline ends. The CDR3 extends over 15 amino acids. The time point: blood 4 weeks post-SBRT, at nephrectomy. Treatment indicated: 15 Gy SBRT to primary tumor, nephrectomy 4 weeks later. Nephrectomy followed 15 Gy stereotactic body radiation by 4 weeks. Clear cell pathology was present in this patient's renal cell carcinoma. The V and J genes are TRBV7-2 and TRBJ2-3; D is uncertain. Sequenced here: blood, sampled from a patient whose treatment included radiotherapy and nephrectomy. The clonotype comes from a woman between 45 and 60 years old with renal cell carcinoma. CDR3 sequence (DNA): TGTGCCAGCAGCTTATGGAGCTCTAGCACAGATACGCAGTATTTT. Protein sequence: CASSLWSSSTDTQYF.